Included here is one TCR beta chain sequence, with context. This entry is derived from a study of blood T cell repertoires in COVID-19. As for the study in general: PBMCs, B-cell-depleted T cells, or T cells provided the cDNA or gDNA that made up the material.

Authors' data handling: Reference gene primer amplification gave estimated nucleated cell counts. Some clones are missing from TCRdb's copy, which holds only in-frame ones; the method was immunoSEQ multiplex PCR. D and trimming come from the DNA, and the V and J calls and clone size come from that table. The table includes approximately 100,000 clones, roughly 82% detected once. There are 15 residues in the CDR3. Germline V lookup: CDR1 WNHNN, CDR2 SYGVQD (reference sequence). V was shortened by 0 bases and J by 2 bases, with 11 bases between the two germline ends. This sequence was found in a man in his 70s with active or convalescent COVID-19. This chain connects TRBV10-1 to TRBJ2-7; D perhaps matches TRBD2 (5 bases). Material for sequencing was peripheral blood. CDR3 DNA sequence: TGCGCCAGCAGTGAGTCGACTCGGGGAGCCTACGAGCAGTACTTC. Its translation: CASSESTRGAYEQYF.